A selection of T cell receptor beta chains follows, all from one sample in a study of shared clonotypes between healthy human individuals. Clones were read by immunoSEQ multiplex PCR, and TCRdb kept only the in-frame ones, dropping some. The table has roughly 2 million clones, 85% to 95% seen once. Sequencing was performed on naive CD4+ T cells sorted from blood. The receptors were sampled from a young man in good health. The CDR3 runs from the conserved cysteine through the conserved F or W. The D gene is left open where the match is weak. Only part of the rows carry a size: once, few, many, or a class if the clone is expanded.

clone_size	d_call	j_call	v_call	cdr3_nt	cdr3_aa
.	TRBD2	TRBJ2-7	TRBV11-2	TGTGCCAGCAGCTTACGAGCGGGGGGGGAGCAGTACTTC	CASSLRAGGEQYF
.	TRBD1	TRBJ1-1	TRBV11-2	TGTGCCAGCAGCGCCCGACAGGGATGGAGCACTGAAGCTTTCTTT	CASSARQGWSTEAFF
.	.	TRBJ2-7	TRBV7-6	TGTGCCAGCAGCCAGATGGCCGAGCAGTACTTC	CASSQMAEQYF
.	.	TRBJ2-1	TRBV10-3	TGTGCCATCGCAATAAACGGGCCCTACAATGAGCAGTTCTTC	CAIAINGPYNEQFF
.	TRBD1	TRBJ1-4	TRBV7-9	TGTGCCAGCAGCTCAGGAACAGGGGCGGATGAAAAACTGTTTTTT	CASSSGTGADEKLFF
.	.	TRBJ1-2	TRBV6-1	TGTGCCAGCTCAATCGGCTATGGCTACACCTTC	CASSIGYGYTF
.	.	TRBJ2-3	TRBV7-2	TGTGCCAGCAGCTTAGGACCGGGTACCACAGATACGCAGTATTTT	CASSLGPGTTDTQYF
.	.	TRBJ2-1	TRBV5-1	TGCGCCAGCAGCGTTACCAATGAGCAGTTCTTC	CASSVTNEQFF
once	.	TRBJ2-1	TRBV4-1	TGCGCCAGCAGCCAAGAAGGCCAAGCCTACAATGAGCAGTTCTTC	CASSQEGQAYNEQFF
.	TRBD2	TRBJ2-1	TRBV11-2	TGTGCCAGCAGTTCCGGCGGGAGATTCTACAATGAGCAGTTCTTC	CASSSGGRFYNEQFF
.	TRBD1	TRBJ2-7	TRBV6-5	TGTGCCAGCAGTTACTCGACAGGGGGCGGCCACGAGCAGTACTTC	CASSYSTGGGHEQYF
.	.	TRBJ2-5	TRBV4-3	TGCGCCAGCAGCCAGGACCCGGGACGGAAAGAGACCCAGTACTTC	CASSQDPGRKETQYF
.	.	TRBJ2-5	TRBV5-1	TGCGCCAGCAGCTTGGCCTGGGGGTCGACAAACCAAGAGACCCAGTACTTC	CASSLAWGSTNQETQYF
once	.	TRBJ1-5	TRBV5-1	TGCGCCAGCAGCCAGGCGGAGGAGGGGTCCAATCAGCCCCAGCATTTT	CASSQAEEGSNQPQHF
.	TRBD2	TRBJ2-3	TRBV7-9	TGTGCCAGCAGCTGGGGTAGCGGGGGGAGCACAGATACGCAGTATTTT	CASSWGSGGSTDTQYF
.	.	TRBJ1-6	TRBV5-1	TGCGCCAGCAGCTTGATGGGACTGGTCGATTCACCCCTCCACTTT	CASSLMGLVDSPLHF
once	TRBD1	TRBJ1-4	TRBV28	TGTGCCAGCAGTTTCACAGGGGAACGTGAAAAACTGTTTTTT	CASSFTGEREKLFF
.	.	TRBJ1-2	TRBV19	TGTGCCAGTAGTATACGAGGGTACGATGGCTACACCTTC	CASSIRGYDGYTF
once	TRBD2	TRBJ2-7	TRBV7-2	TGTGCCAGCAGCTTGGAGACTAGCAAGAGCTCCTACGAGCAGTACTTC	CASSLETSKSSYEQYF
.	TRBD1	TRBJ1-1	TRBV18	TGTGCCAGCTCACCCCTTGGACAGGGGGCTAGAATCACTGAAGCTTTCTTT	CASSPLGQGARITEAFF
.	.	TRBJ2-2	TRBV27	TGTGCCAGCAGTTTGGAGGCAGGAAGGCCCGGGGAGCTGTTTTTT	CASSLEAGRPGELFF
.	TRBD1	TRBJ2-7	TRBV28	TGTGCCAGCAGCTCCTCCGGGACAGGGAGGAACGAGCAGTACTTC	CASSSSGTGRNEQYF
.	.	TRBJ2-1	TRBV9	TGTGCCAGCAGCGTAGGGCAGGGGTCCTACAATGAGCAGTTCTTC	CASSVGQGSYNEQFF
once	TRBD1	TRBJ1-2	TRBV6-5	TGTGCCAGCAGATCAACAGGGGGGAATGAGTTGGGCTACACCTTC	CASRSTGGNELGYTF
.	TRBD1	TRBJ1-2	TRBV19	TGTGCCAGTAGTAAACAGGGACAGTTTAACTATGGCTACACCTTC	CASSKQGQFNYGYTF
.	.	TRBJ2-1	TRBV7-9	TGTGCCAGCAGCCCTGAGGTTGAGCAGTTCTTC	CASSPEVEQFF
.	.	TRBJ1-1	TRBV10-3	TGTGCCATCAGTCTAGGGGGGAACACTGAAGCTTTCTTT	CAISLGGNTEAFF
.	TRBD1	TRBJ1-1	TRBV9	TGTGCCAGCAGCCTGACAGGGATAAACACTGAAGCTTTCTTT	CASSLTGINTEAFF
.	TRBD2	TRBJ2-7	TRBV7-9	TGTGCCAGCAGCCCACTAGCGGCCTACGAGCAGTACTTC	CASSPLAAYEQYF
.	TRBD2	TRBJ2-7	TRBV5-4	TGTGCCAGCAGCTTGGGGGCGGGAGGAGAATACGAGCAGTACTTC	CASSLGAGGEYEQYF
few	.	TRBJ2-1	TRBV11-2	TGTGCCAGCAGCTTAGGGCTAAACAATGAGCAGTTCTTC	CASSLGLNNEQFF
.	.	TRBJ2-7	TRBV9	TGTGCCAGCAGCGTAGGACCATCTGGGCTCGTCAACTACGAGCAGTACTTC	CASSVGPSGLVNYEQYF
.	TRBD2	TRBJ2-1	TRBV6-5	TGTGCCAGCAGACGGATAACGGGGGGGGAAAATGAGCAGTTCTTC	CASRRITGGENEQFF
.	.	TRBJ1-1	TRBV30	TGTGCCTGGACCCAAGGTAGGGGCCTTGAAGCTTTCTTT	CAWTQGRGLEAFF
.	.	TRBJ2-2	TRBV7-2	TGTGCCAGCAGCTACGACTCCACGGGGAAGGGGGAGCTGTTTTTT	CASSYDSTGKGELFF
.	.	TRBJ2-7	TRBV10-3	TGTGCCATAGGGAGGTCGGGGGAGCAGTACTTC	CAIGRSGEQYF
.	TRBD1	TRBJ2-3	TRBV5-1	TGCGCCAGCAGCGATACCGGGACAGCTAGCACAGATACGCAGTATTTT	CASSDTGTASTDTQYF